The sequence of this T cell receptor beta chain was determined in a study of siplizumab effects on memory and regulatory T cells. Findings of the study overall: Assignment to unstimulated subsets succeeded for only a minor fraction of the alloreactive clones. The authors could not assign a naive or memory phenotype to roughly 80-95% of proliferating CD4+ or CD8+ clones. A significant reduction in alloreactive sequences traceable to unstimulated CD4+ memory cells was produced by siplizumab.

Comment on this clone: The antigen remains undetermined.

Germline CDR1 reads SGHTA; CDR2 reads FQGTGA. The V and J ends lost 4 bases and 3 bases respectively, with 10 bases between them. The CDR3 length is 13 residues. In each sample, roughly 100,000 TCR templates were assayed. Sequenced by immunoSEQ multiplex PCR; TCRdb stores in-frame clones only, minus some. The repertoire holds roughly 100,000 clones, with roughly 92% as singletons. This rearrangement joins TRBV7-3 to TRBJ2-7, with D possibly being TRBD1 (6 bases). The specimen sequenced was CD4+ T cells sorted from blood. The sequence was collected from a human donor in good health. Here the CDR3 reads CASSSTGIYEQYF. CDR3 coding DNA: TGTGCCAGCAGCTCAACAGGGATCTACGAGCAGTACTTC.